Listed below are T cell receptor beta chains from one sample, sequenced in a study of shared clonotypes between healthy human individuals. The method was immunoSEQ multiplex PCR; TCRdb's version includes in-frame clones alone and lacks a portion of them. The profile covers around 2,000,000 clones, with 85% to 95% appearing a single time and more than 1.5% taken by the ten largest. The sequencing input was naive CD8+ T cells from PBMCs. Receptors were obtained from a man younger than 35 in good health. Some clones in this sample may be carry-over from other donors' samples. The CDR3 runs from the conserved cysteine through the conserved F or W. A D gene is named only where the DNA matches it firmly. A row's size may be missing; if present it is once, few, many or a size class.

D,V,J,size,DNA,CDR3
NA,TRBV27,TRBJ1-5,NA,TGTGCCAGCAGTTCCCGGGGGCAGTTCGCCAATCAGCCCCAGCATTTT,CASSSRGQFANQPQHF
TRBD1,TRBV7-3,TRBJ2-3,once,TGTGCCAGCAGTTTAAGTAGGGGACAGGGGGTCGAGGCAGATACGCAGTATTTT,CASSLSRGQGVEADTQYF
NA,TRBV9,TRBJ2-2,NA,TGTGCCAGCAGCGTACTTATAAACACCGGGGAGCTGTTTTTT,CASSVLINTGELFF
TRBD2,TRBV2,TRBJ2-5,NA,TGTGCCAGCGGGGCTAGCGGGAGGCCGTACCAAGAGACCCAGTACTTC,CASGASGRPYQETQYF
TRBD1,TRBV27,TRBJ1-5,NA,TGTGCCAGCAGCTACCGGGACAGGGGGCAGCCCCAGCATTTT,CASSYRDRGQPQHF
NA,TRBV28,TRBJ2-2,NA,TGTGCCAGCAGTTTATCCCTGGAGGGGTTGGACGGGGAGCTGTTTTTT,CASSLSLEGLDGELFF
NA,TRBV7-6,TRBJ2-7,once,TGTGCCAGCAGCTTCCCCGGGGGTTACGAGCAGTACTTC,CASSFPGGYEQYF
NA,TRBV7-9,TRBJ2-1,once,TGTGCCAGCAGCTCCAACGAACCGTACTTAGACAATGAGCAGTTCTTC,CASSSNEPYLDNEQFF
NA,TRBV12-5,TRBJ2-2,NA,TGTGCTAGTGGTTTGTTGGGTCCGGCTGGGGAGCTGTTTTTT,CASGLLGPAGELFF
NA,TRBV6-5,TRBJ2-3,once,TGTGCCAGCAGTACCTTTGGGGCATCAGGAGATACGCAGTATTTT,CASSTFGASGDTQYF
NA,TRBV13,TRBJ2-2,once,TGTGCCAGCAGCCACCTCGGGGAGGAGAACACCGGGGAGCTGTTTTTT,CASSHLGEENTGELFF
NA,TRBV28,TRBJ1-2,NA,TGTGCCAGCAGTCCTACCCCCCCCAACTGCACCTTC,CASSPTPPNCTF
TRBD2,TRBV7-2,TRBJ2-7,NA,TGTGCCAGCAGCATTAGCGGGAGGGCCCTGTTCGAGCAGTACTTC,CASSISGRALFEQYF
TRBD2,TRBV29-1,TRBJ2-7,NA,TGCAGCGTAGTTGGGACTAGCGGGAGAAGTGCCTACGAGCAGTACTTC,CSVVGTSGRSAYEQYF
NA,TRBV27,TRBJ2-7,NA,TGTGCCAGCAGTTTAGAACGCGCGGCCTCCTACGAGCAGTACTTC,CASSLERAASYEQYF
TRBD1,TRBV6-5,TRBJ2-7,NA,TGTGCCAGCACCCCACGGACAGGATCCTACGAGCAGTACTTC,CASTPRTGSYEQYF
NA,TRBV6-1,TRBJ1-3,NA,TGTGCCAGCAACCCATTAAGAACACGTGGAAACACCATATATTTT,CASNPLRTRGNTIYF
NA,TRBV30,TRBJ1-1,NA,TGTGCCTGGACTTGGGGGGCGGGGACTGAAGCTTTCTTT,CAWTWGAGTEAFF
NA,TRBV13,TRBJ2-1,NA,TGTGCCAGCAGCTTAGGTAGTTCTAAGTACAATGAGCAGTTCTTC,CASSLGSSKYNEQFF
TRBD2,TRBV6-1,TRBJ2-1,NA,TGTGCCAGCAGTGAAGCTATTTGGACTAGGTCCTACAATGAGCAGTTCTTC,CASSEAIWTRSYNEQFF
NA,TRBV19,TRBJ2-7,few,TGTGCCAGTAGTCAGGGAATCCACGAGCAGTACTTC,CASSQGIHEQYF
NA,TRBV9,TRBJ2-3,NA,TGTGCCAGCAGCGTAGGGACAGCTAGCACAGATACGCAGTATTTT,CASSVGTASTDTQYF
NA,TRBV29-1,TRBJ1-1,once,TGCAGCGTTGCCTCCCGGCCGAACACTGAAGCTTTCTTT,CSVASRPNTEAFF
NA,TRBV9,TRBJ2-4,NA,TGTGCCAGCAGCGTAGGGGGCGAAAACATTCAGTACTTC,CASSVGGENIQYF
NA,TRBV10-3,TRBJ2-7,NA,TGTGCCATCAGCCAAGGACAGAGCTCCTACGAGCAGTACTTC,CAISQGQSSYEQYF
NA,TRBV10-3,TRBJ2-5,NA,TGTGCCATCGGGGGGGGGCACCAAGAGACCCAGTACTTC,CAIGGGHQETQYF
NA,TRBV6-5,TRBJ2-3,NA,TGTGCCAGCAGACGTCTGATAGGCTTGACAGATACGCAGTATTTT,CASRRLIGLTDTQYF
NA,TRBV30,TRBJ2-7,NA,TGTGCCTGGAGTGGGGGGTCAACAGGGCTCCCTTCCTACGAGCAGTACTTC,CAWSGGSTGLPSYEQYF
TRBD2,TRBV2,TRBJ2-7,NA,TGTGCCAGCAGTGAGGGGCTAGCGGGCCAATCCTACGAGCAGTACTTC,CASSEGLAGQSYEQYF
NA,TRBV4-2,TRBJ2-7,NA,TGTGCCAGCAGCTCGCATCTAAGATACGAGCAGTACTTC,CASSSHLRYEQYF
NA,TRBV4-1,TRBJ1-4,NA,TGCGCCAGCAGCCAAGTGACAGCAAATGAAAAACTGTTTTTT,CASSQVTANEKLFF
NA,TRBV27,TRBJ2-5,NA,TGTGCCAGCAGTCCACGAGACCCGGGAGAGACCCAGTACTTC,CASSPRDPGETQYF
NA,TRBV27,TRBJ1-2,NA,TGTGCCAGCCTTGATCCTTTGTATGGCTACACCTTC,CASLDPLYGYTF
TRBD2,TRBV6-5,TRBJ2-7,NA,TGTGCCAGCAGTGCCCGGACTAGCGGGAATTACGAGCAGTACTTC,CASSARTSGNYEQYF
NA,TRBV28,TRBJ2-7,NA,TGTGCCAGCAGCCCGGACTGGGGCACCTACGAGCAGTACTTC,CASSPDWGTYEQYF
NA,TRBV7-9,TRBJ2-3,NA,TGTGCCAGCAACCTCCCATTGGGTTTCACAGATACGCAGTATTTT,CASNLPLGFTDTQYF
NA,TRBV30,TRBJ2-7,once,TGTGCCTGGACCAACTCCTACGAGCAGTACTTC,CAWTNSYEQYF
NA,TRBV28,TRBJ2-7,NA,TGTGCCAGCAGAGGCGCAGGAGACTACGAGCAGTACTTC,CASRGAGDYEQYF
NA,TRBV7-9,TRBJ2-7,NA,TGTGCCAGCAGCTCCGACCGGAGCTCCTACGAGCAGTACTTC,CASSSDRSSYEQYF
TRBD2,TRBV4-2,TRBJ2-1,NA,TGTGCCAGCACCCCAGGAGGGGCAGCGGGAGGTCATGAGCAGTTCTTC,CASTPGGAAGGHEQFF
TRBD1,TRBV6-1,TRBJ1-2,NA,TGTGCCAGCGACAGGGGCTGGCACTATGGCTACACCTTC,CASDRGWHYGYTF
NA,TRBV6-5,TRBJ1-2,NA,TGTGCCAGCAGTTACGACAGTCGAAAATTGGGCTATGGCTACACCTTC,CASSYDSRKLGYGYTF
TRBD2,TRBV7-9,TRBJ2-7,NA,TGTGCCAGCAGCTTGGGACTAGCGGGAGGTCCGTACTTC,CASSLGLAGGPYF
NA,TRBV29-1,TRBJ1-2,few,TGCAGCGTTGAAGATCGGGACGAGAACTATGGCTACACCTTC,CSVEDRDENYGYTF
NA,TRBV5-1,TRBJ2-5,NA,TGCGCCAGCAGCTTGGTCCCCCAAGAGACCCAGTACTTC,CASSLVPQETQYF
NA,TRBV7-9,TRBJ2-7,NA,TGTGCCAGCAGCTCCCTCGCGGAAACAGGATCCTACGAGCAGTACTTC,CASSSLAETGSYEQYF
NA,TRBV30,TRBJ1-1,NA,TGTGCCTGGAGCACTGAGGGTGCTTTCTTT,CAWSTEGAFF
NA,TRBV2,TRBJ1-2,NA,TGTGCCAGCAGTGATGGACCGCGCAATGGCTACACCTTC,CASSDGPRNGYTF
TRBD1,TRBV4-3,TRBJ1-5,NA,TGCGCCAGCAGCCAAGACTGGGACAGGGGGAGTCAGCCCCAGCATTTT,CASSQDWDRGSQPQHF
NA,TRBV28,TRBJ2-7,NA,TGTGCCAGCAGGGCGGGACTCGGATTTTTGAACGAGCAGTACTTC,CASRAGLGFLNEQYF
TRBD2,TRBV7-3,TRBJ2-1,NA,TGTGCCAGCAGCTTAAAGGGACTAAAAGTACATGAGCAGTTCTTC,CASSLKGLKVHEQFF